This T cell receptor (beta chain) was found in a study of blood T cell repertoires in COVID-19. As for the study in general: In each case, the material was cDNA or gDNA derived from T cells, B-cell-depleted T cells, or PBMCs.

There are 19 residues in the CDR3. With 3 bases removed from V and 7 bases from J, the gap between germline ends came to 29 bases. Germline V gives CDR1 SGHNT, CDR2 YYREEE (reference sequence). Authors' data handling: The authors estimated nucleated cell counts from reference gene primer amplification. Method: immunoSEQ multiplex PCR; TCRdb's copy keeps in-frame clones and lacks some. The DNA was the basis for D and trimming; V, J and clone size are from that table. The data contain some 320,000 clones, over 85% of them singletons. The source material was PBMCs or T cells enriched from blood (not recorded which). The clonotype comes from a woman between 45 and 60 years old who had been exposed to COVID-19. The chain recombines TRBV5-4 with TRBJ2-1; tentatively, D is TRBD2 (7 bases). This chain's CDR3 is CASSSGGPSVLLVGNEQFF. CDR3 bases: TGTGCCAGCAGCTCCGGGGGGCCCTCAGTTTTATTAGTCGGGAATGAGCAGTTCTTC.